This T cell receptor (beta chain) was obtained from a study of blood T cells in healthy people across ages. No fewer than 6 million PBMCs went into each sample. Germline V CDR1 and CDR2: ENHRY, SYGVKD. With 6 bases clipped from V and 6 bases from J, the junction kept 8 bases outside the gene matches. The CDR3 contains 14 residues. A second PCR, run for roughly 7 to 11 cycles, used a sample-barcoded 5' primer plus a J-beta primer mix. TCRdb processed the 5' RACE reads anew with MiXCR; each CDR3 protein has one entry. The top ten hold under 9.5% of the sample, which has 600,000 to 850,000 distinct CDR3 sequences, around 25% seen once. These data were also filed under a second study, of T cells of mothers and their children. That investigation notes: Healthy Caucasian mothers, a few in number, and their six children were the donors.

The chain is built from TRBV10-3 and TRBJ2-1; TRBD1 agrees at 7 bases. The sequence derives from a boy aged 5-17 years in good health. Specimen: blood. The CDR3 DNA reads as TGTGCCATCAGCAAGTCCCGGGACAGCAATGAGCAGTTCTTC. Translation: CAISKSRDSNEQFF.